This TCR beta chain derives from a study of a mutant IDH1 vaccine in newly diagnosed glioma. Overall study context: A roughly 62% male, 37.5% female split and a mean age of approximately 40 years characterized treated patients. Study-level points and caveats: Among patients, nearly 95% showed immune responses induced by the vaccine. Apparently, pseudoprogression bore no relation to changes among the top peripheral T cell clonotypes.

V lost 4 bases and J lost 5, with 21 bases in between. This CDR3 is 16 amino acids long. Per the germline V gene, CDR1 is SGHNT and CDR2 is YYREEE (reference sequence). About this clone itself: Its specificity is not known.

The data were produced by immunoSEQ multiplex PCR, yet TCRdb's version contains in-frame clones alone and is incomplete. The sample lists approximately 60,000 clones; less than 85% were seen once. Time point meaning: week 5, during vaccination. Alongside topical imiquimod, each dose of vaccine comprised 300 ug of mutant IDH1 20-mer peptide. Donors' newly diagnosed IDH1-mutant WHO grade 3 or 4 astrocytomas lacked nuclear ATRX. The TCR was taken from a woman aged 18-29 years with glioma. Some clones in this sample may be carry-over from other donors' samples. The specimen was PBMCs, collected from a glioma patient whose treatment included an IDH1 peptide vaccine. This chain connects TRBV5-4 to TRBJ1-1, with D tentatively TRBD1 (5 bases). The CDR3 DNA reads TGTGCCAGCAGCCCAGCGTCCGGGGGTATGCGAACTGAAGCTTTCTTT. It encodes CASSPASGGMRTEAFF.